This entry lists 25 T cell receptor beta chains sequenced from one sample in a study of blood T cell repertoires in COVID-19. Clones were sequenced by immunoSEQ multiplex PCR, and TCRdb holds only the in-frame ones, with some missing. The data contain around 400,000 clones, just under 90% of them singletons. The sequenced sample consisted of PBMCs or T cells enriched from blood (not recorded which). These receptors all stem from a woman aged 25-40 years who had recovered from COVID-19.

CDR3 DNA sequence: TGTGCCAGCAGCCTAAATAGCAATCAGCCCCAGCATTTT. Translating gives CASSLNSNQPQHF. The chain combines TRBV16 with TRBJ1-5; D is uncertain. This CDR3 is 13 amino acids long. The V gene lost 4 bases and the J gene lost 0 bases, with 4 bases spanning the gap. Germline loops: CDR1 KGHSY, CDR2 FQNENV.

The J gene is TRBJ1-1, the V gene TRBV5-1, with D hard to call. The CDR3 is 14 residues long. Germline CDR1 is SGHRS and CDR2 is YFSETQ. The V end was cut by 1 base, the J end by 6 bases, with 13 bases between. This CDR3 is CASSLTEVSAEAFF. The CDR3 nucleotides are TGCGCCAGCAGCTTGACAGAAGTGTCTGCTGAAGCTTTCTTT.

The chain is built from TRBV18 and TRBJ1-3; 7 bases match TRBD1. Per germline, CDR1 KGHSH and CDR2 LQKENI. The trim removed 6 bases at V and 0 bases at J, leaving 8 bases unmatched. The CDR3 covers 16 residues. The DNA for the CDR3 is TGTGCCAGCTCCTCGGGACAGCCGAGCTCTGGAAACACCATATATTTT. It yields the protein CASSSGQPSSGNTIYF.

Regarding this clone: One end of the junction varies from germline; a read error may be responsible. The chain employs TRBV29-1 and TRBJ1-6, with D perhaps matching TRBD1 (5 bases). CDR1 is SQVTM, CDR2 ANQGSEA, per germline. The CDR3 loop spans 14 amino acids. The CDR3: CSVKEGRSNSPLHF. The CDR3, as DNA: TGCAGCGTTAAAGAGGGGAGGAGTAATTCACCCCTCCACTTT. The variable domain in full, with the rest retrieved from reference TRBV29-1 and TRBJ1-6, is SAVISQKPSRDICQRGTSLTIQCQVDSQVTMMFWYRQQPGQSLTLIATANQGSEATYESGFVIDKFPISRPNLTFSTLTVSNMSPEDSSIYLCSVKEGRSNSPLHFGNGTRLTVT.

CDR3 sequence: CAWSTTSGRETQYF. DNA for the CDR3: TGTGCCTGGAGTACCACCTCCGGGAGAGAGACCCAGTACTTC. The genes are TRBV30 and TRBJ2-5; D is perhaps TRBD2 (6 bases). The germline V gene has CDR1 GTSNPN and CDR2 SVGIG (reference sequence). V shed 2 bases and J shed 4 bases, with 14 bases lying between them. The CDR3 is 14 residues long.

The V gene is TRBV7-6, the J gene TRBJ2-3; D is possibly TRBD2 (5 bases). Trimming removed 3 bases from V and 0 bases from J, with 19 bases in between. The CDR3 extends over 18 amino acids. Germline loops: CDR1 SGHVS, CDR2 FNYEAQ. In DNA form, the CDR3 reads TGTGCCAGCAGCTTTATGTCTTCGGGGTTTTCTAGCACAGATACGCAGTATTTT. Protein sequence: CASSFMSSGFSSTDTQYF. Complete variable domain (other parts from reference TRBV7-6 and TRBJ2-3): GAGVSQSPRYKVTKRGQDVALRCDPISGHVSLYWYRQALGQGPEFLTYFNYEAQQDKSGLPNDRFSAERPEGSISTLTIQRTEQRDSAMYRCASSFMSSGFSSTDTQYFGPGTRLTVL.

J is TRBJ2-1 and V is TRBV15; 14 bases match TRBD2. This CDR3 region has 16 residues. J was trimmed by 6 bases and V by 4 bases; bases with no gene match: 5. Germline values: CDR1 LNHNV, CDR2 YYDKDF (reference sequence). CDR3 protein: CATSTLGLAGVNEQFF. CDR3 nucleotides: TGTGCCACCAGCACTTTGGGACTAGCGGGGGTCAATGAGCAGTTCTTC.

V usage is TRBV19 and J usage is TRBJ1-1, with D unresolved. Germline V gives CDR1 LNHDA, CDR2 SQIVND (reference sequence). This CDR3 is 11 amino acids long. V lost 8 bases and J 7 bases, leaving 11 bases between the germline ends. Here the CDR3 DNA reads TGTGCCAGTTCCCTGCGATATGAAGCTTTCTTT. It codes for CASSLRYEAFF.

The chain carries TRBV5-1 and TRBJ2-2, with D perhaps matching TRBD2 (6 bases). V was trimmed by 0 bases and J by 2 bases, leaving 8 bases between them. This CDR3 spans 15 amino acids. Germline V gene lookup returns CDR1 SGHRS and CDR2 YFSETQ. CDR3 sequence reads: CASSLAGVNTGELFF. CDR3 sequence (DNA): TGCGCCAGCAGCTTGGCGGGAGTAAACACCGGGGAGCTGTTTTTT.

This sequence joins TRBV7-9 and TRBJ1-6, with a tentative D call TRBD1 (6 bases). This CDR3 region has 15 residues. The V end lost 5 bases, the J end lost 7 bases, and 15 bases lay between the germline ends. Per germline, CDR1 SEHNR and CDR2 FQNEAQ (reference sequence). Written as DNA, the CDR3 is TGTGCCAGCAGCCCCGCCGGGCAGGGGAATTCACCCCTCCACTTT. Residues: CASSPAGQGNSPLHF.

Concerning this clone itself: Other nucleotide sequences in the sample specify the same CDR3. The chain joins TRBV29-1 to TRBJ1-1, with TRBD1 matching over 7 bases. CDR1 and CDR2 (germline): SQVTM, ANQGSEA. The J segment lost 1 base and the V segment lost 4 bases, leaving 0 bases of the junction unmatched. This CDR3 has 12 amino acids. The CDR3 spells CSVGTGNTEAFF. The DNA for the CDR3 is TGCAGCGTTGGGACAGGGAACACTGAAGCTTTCTTT.

The gene calls are TRBV7-2 and TRBJ2-5; 11 bases are shared with TRBD2. Germline lookup yields CDR1 SGHTA and CDR2 FQGNSA. J gave up 0 bases and V 3 bases, and 3 bases lay outside the gene matches. The CDR3 totals 16 residues. The CDR3, as DNA: TGTGCCAGCAGCTTTTCTAGCGGGGGGAACCAAGAGACCCAGTACTTC. Translated, it gives CASSFSSGGNQETQYF.

V and J are TRBV4-1 and TRBJ2-1; possible D gene TRBD1, 5 bases. The CDR3 length is 15 residues. The germline V gene encodes CDR1 MGHRA and CDR2 YSYEKL. The V end lost 0 bases, the J end lost 4 bases, and 10 bases lay between the germline ends. The CDR3, as DNA: TGCGCCAGCAGCCAAGAGAAGGGGCTGTACAATGAGCAGTTCTTC. It encodes CASSQEKGLYNEQFF.

The rearrangement uses TRBV27 and TRBJ1-2; unclear D gene. The V and J ends lost 0 bases and 4 bases respectively, with 21 bases between them. The CDR3 totals 18 residues. From germline, CDR1 is MNHEY and CDR2 SMNVEV (reference sequence). CDR3 DNA sequence: TGTGCCAGCAGTTTATCCCCCACCCCAGGTGCCTCTGGCTATGGCTACACCTTC. Amino acid sequence: CASSLSPTPGASGYGYTF.

The chain couples TRBV30 to TRBJ2-3, with 11 bases that match TRBD2. Looked up from germline, CDR1 is GTSNPN and CDR2 is SVGIG (reference sequence). The CDR3 extends over 17 amino acids. The ends lost 7 bases at V and 0 bases at J; junction bases unmatched: 12. DNA for the CDR3: TGTGCCTCCTCACCTCTACGGACTAGCGGGAGCACAGATACGCAGTATTTT. Residues: CASSPLRTSGSTDTQYF. Full variable domain (outside the CDR3, taken from reference TRBV30 and TRBJ2-3): SQTIHQWPATLVQPVGSPLSLECTVEGTSNPNLYWYRQAAGRGLQLLFYSVGIGQISSEVPQNLSASRPQDRQFILSSKKLLLSDSGFYLCASSPLRTSGSTDTQYFGPGTRLTVL.

This clone was counted once. V is TRBV7-8 and J is TRBJ1-2, with a possible D match to TRBD1 (5 bases). Trimming removed 4 bases from V and 5 bases from J, with 17 bases in between. Germline V lookup: CDR1 SGHVS, CDR2 FQNEAQ. CDR3 size: 15 residues. This chain's CDR3 is CASSSERGDTYGYTF. CDR3 in DNA: TGTGCCAGCAGCTCCGAGCGGGGCGACACTTATGGCTACACCTTC.

The CDR3 region is CASSPPRDSGHGYTF. Here the CDR3 DNA reads TGTGCCAGCTCACCACCGAGGGACAGCGGACATGGCTACACCTTC. The rearrangement links TRBV18 to TRBJ1-2; 7 positions agree with TRBD1. This CDR3 has 15 amino acids. V lost 0 bases, J lost 6 bases, and 7 bases stayed unmatched. Per germline, CDR1 KGHSH and CDR2 LQKENI.

The chain links TRBV3-1 (or the pseudogene TRBV3-2) to TRBJ1-2; no firm D call. CDR1 and CDR2 (germline): LGHDT, YNNKEL (reference sequence). Trimming took off 3 bases at V and 8 bases at J, with 13 bases between the two ends. The length of the CDR3 is 13 residues. CDR3 nucleotides: TGTGCCAGCAGCCAGAGTAATAGCGGCGGCTACACCTTC. It encodes CASSQSNSGGYTF.

The chain links TRBV5-5 to TRBJ2-5, with D hard to call. The V gene's germline CDR1 is SGHKS and CDR2 YYEKEE (reference sequence). The CDR3 has 13 amino acids. The V and J ends lost 4 bases and 2 bases respectively, with 9 bases between them. The CDR3 spells CASSGTEQETQYF. In DNA, the CDR3 is TGTGCCAGCAGCGGTACAGAACAAGAGACCCAGTACTTC.

The rearrangement links TRBV5-1 to TRBJ2-7, with 13 bases aligning to TRBD2. The CDR3 runs 19 residues. Trimming at V came to 4 bases and at J to 1 base, leaving 14 bases not matched to a gene. Germline values: CDR1 SGHRS, CDR2 YFSETQ. The CDR3 DNA reads TGCGCCAGCAGCCCAGGGACTAGCGGGATACAAACGGCTTCCTACGAGCAGTACTTC. Translated: CASSPGTSGIQTASYEQYF.

The chain has TRBV30 and TRBJ1-4, with D perhaps matching TRBD1 (5 bases). This CDR3 spans 13 amino acids. Germline V CDR1 and CDR2: GTSNPN, SVGIG (reference sequence). V shed 2 bases and J shed 5 bases, with 9 bases lying between them. The CDR3 region has the DNA TGTGCCTGGAGTTGGCCAGGGAATGAAAAACTGTTTTTT. This codes for CAWSWPGNEKLFF.

The rearrangement joins TRBV9 to TRBJ2-2, with 9 positions matching TRBD2. CDR3 length: 18 amino acids. With V trimmed by 2 bases and J by 2 bases, 10 bases remained unmatched. CDR1 SGDLS and CDR2 YYNGEE come from the germline V gene. The chain's CDR3 is CASSVRWGAGGNTGELFF. In nucleotides, the CDR3 is TGTGCCAGCAGCGTCCGATGGGGAGCGGGAGGTAACACCGGGGAGCTGTTTTTT.

The chain combines TRBV6-5 with TRBJ1-5; no clear D gene. Trimming shortened V by 6 bases and J by 6 bases, and 9 bases separated the two germline ends. From germline, CDR1 is MNHEY and CDR2 SVGAGI. This CDR3 has 12 amino acids. CDR3 in amino acids: CASRQHRQPQHF. DNA of the CDR3: TGTGCCAGCAGACAACATCGTCAGCCCCAGCATTTT.

The chain recombines TRBV6-2 or TRBV6-3 with TRBJ1-5; TRBD1 agrees at 8 bases. The CDR3 spans 15 residues. CDR1 is MNHEY, CDR2 SVGEGT, per germline. V shed 4 bases and J 7 bases; nucleotides not matched to a gene: 9. This CDR3 reads CASSSAGGRGQPQHF. The CDR3 DNA follows: TGTGCCAGCAGTTCCGCAGGGGGCCGGGGACAGCCCCAGCATTTT.

The chain combines TRBV24-1 with TRBJ1-5, with TRBD1 matching 9 bases. CDR1 is KGHDR and CDR2 is SFDVKD in the germline V gene. The CDR3 sequence is 18 residues long. V gave up 3 bases and J gave up 0 bases; unmatched junction bases: 8. CDR3 sequence (DNA): TGTGCCACCAGTGATCTGACAGGGGGTTGTGATAGCAATCAGCCCCAGCATTTT. This sequence encodes CATSDLTGGCDSNQPQHF.